This T cell receptor (beta chain) was profiled in a study of CD8+ T cells in alopecia areata. Described treatment: oral pan-JAK inhibitor, 5-10 mg twice daily. V was clipped by 3 bases and J by 5 bases, with 8 bases between them. This CDR3 region has 11 residues. Germline-derived CDR1 and CDR2 are DFQATT and SNEGSKA (reference sequence). TCR sequencing used cDNA made by reverse transcription of extracted RNA. TCRdb keeps only in-frame clones here, not all; method: immunoSEQ multiplex PCR. This repertoire shows roughly 190,000 clones, under 80% found once; its top ten account for 1.3%. The sequence was collected from a human donor with alopecia areata. The material sequenced was CD4+ T cells sorted from blood, taken between weeks 49 and 50, from a patient treated with tofacitinib. V gene TRBV20-1 combines with J gene TRBJ2-7; D unresolved. The CDR3 here is CSASFLHEQYF. CDR3 DNA: TGCAGTGCTAGCTTCCTCCACGAGCAGTACTTC.